This TCR beta chain is from a study of CD8+CD57+ T cells in acquired aplastic anemia. It was genomic DNA that served as the template for profiling TCR beta VDJ and CDR3. TCRdb called the reads again in MiXCR, with one record for every CDR3 protein. In the table there are about 160,000 distinct CDR3 sequences, 48% of which are singletons. The sequenced patients had an expansion of CD8+CD57+ cells seen by flow cytometry. The CDR3 has 15 amino acids. The V and J ends lost 0 bases and 2 bases respectively, with 12 bases between them. Germline lookup yields CDR1 SGHDT and CDR2 YYEEEE. Sequences were obtained from sorted CD4+, CD8+, or CD8+CD57+ T cells (not recorded which) from PBMCs. The origin of this receptor is a human donor with aplastic anemia. The chain uses TRBV5-6 and TRBJ2-7, with D possibly TRBD1 on 5 matching bases. The CDR3 DNA reads as TGTGCCAGCAGCTTGGTAGGGGAACTCGCCTACGAGCAGTACTTC. This codes for CASSLVGELAYEQYF.